This note documents a single TCR beta chain sequence. This sample was taken from a study of blood T cell repertoires in COVID-19. The wider study: Both acute and convalescent COVID-19 samples were obtained from the United States, Italy and Spain. Nucleic acid was either cDNA or gDNA, and it came from T cells, B-cell-depleted T cells, or PBMCs.

There are 12 residues in the CDR3. Trimming pared 5 bases from V and 2 bases from J, leaving 6 bases between. Clones were read by immunoSEQ multiplex PCR, and TCRdb kept only the in-frame ones, dropping some. The repertoire holds some 30,000 clones, about nine tenths seen once, with 13% to 15% in the top ten. This sequence joins TRBV12-3 or TRBV12-4 and TRBJ1-2; no reliable D call. This clonotype was obtained from a human donor with active COVID-19. The donor label of this sample is uncertain. Source material: peripheral blood. The CDR3 DNA reads TGTGCCAGCAGTCAGATAAACTATGGCTACACCTTC. The encoded protein is CASSQINYGYTF.